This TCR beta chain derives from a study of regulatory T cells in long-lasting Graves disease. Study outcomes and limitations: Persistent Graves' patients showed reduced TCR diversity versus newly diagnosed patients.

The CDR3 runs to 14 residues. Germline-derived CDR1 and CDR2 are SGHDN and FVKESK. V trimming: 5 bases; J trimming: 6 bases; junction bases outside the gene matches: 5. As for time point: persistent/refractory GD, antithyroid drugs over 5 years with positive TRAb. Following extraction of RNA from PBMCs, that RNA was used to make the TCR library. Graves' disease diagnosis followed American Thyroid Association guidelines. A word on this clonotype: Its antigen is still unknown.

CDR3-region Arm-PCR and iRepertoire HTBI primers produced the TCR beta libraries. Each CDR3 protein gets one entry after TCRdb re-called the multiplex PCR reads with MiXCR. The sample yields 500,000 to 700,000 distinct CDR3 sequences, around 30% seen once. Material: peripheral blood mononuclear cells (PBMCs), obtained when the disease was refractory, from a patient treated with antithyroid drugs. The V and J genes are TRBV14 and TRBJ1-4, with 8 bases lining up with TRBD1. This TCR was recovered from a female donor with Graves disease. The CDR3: CASSDGQGYEKLFF. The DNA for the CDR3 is TGTGCCAGCAGCGACGGACAGGGTTATGAAAAACTGTTTTTT.